This T cell receptor beta chain was retrieved from a study of shared clonotypes between healthy human individuals. Those who donated, Caucasian adults without exception, all lived in Nashville, Tennessee. Libraries were prepared by immunoSEQ multiplex PCR; TCRdb keeps only in-frame clonotypes and omits some of them. The table lists roughly 500,000 clones, 76% of them singletons, with around 13% in the top ten. Specimen: PBMCs. The receptor was isolated from a woman aged 35 to 49 in good health. Some clones in this sample may be carry-over from other donors' samples.

CDR3 in DNA: TGTGCCAGCAGCTTTAATAGTGCTGGGGCCAACGTCCTGACTTTC. Its protein product is CASSFNSAGANVLTF. This sequence joins TRBV5-6 and TRBJ2-6; D is unresolved. From germline, CDR1 is SGHDT and CDR2 YYEEEE. V lost 2 bases, J lost 2 bases, and 8 bases lay in between. This CDR3 spans 15 amino acids.